This T cell receptor (beta chain) was identified in a study of blood T cell repertoires in COVID-19. Study-wide background: The United States, Italy and Spain were the sources of the acute and convalescent COVID-19 samples.

V was shortened by 0 bases and J by 1 base, with 16 bases between the two germline ends. This CDR3 contains 18 residues. In germline, CDR1 is MNHNS, CDR2 SASEGT. The table came from immunoSEQ multiplex PCR; TCRdb's copy has only in-frame clones and leaves some out. The sample holds 150,000 to 200,000 clones, approximately 83% seen once. V gene TRBV6-1 combines with J gene TRBJ2-4; a weak D match, TRBD2 (7 bases). The sequence was obtained from a man between 50 and 59 years old with active or convalescent COVID-19. The sample taken for sequencing was peripheral blood. The DNA for the CDR3 is TGTGCCAGCAGTGAAGCGGGGAGGGGGGCGCATGCCAAAAACATTCAGTACTTC. It is translated as CASSEAGRGAHAKNIQYF.